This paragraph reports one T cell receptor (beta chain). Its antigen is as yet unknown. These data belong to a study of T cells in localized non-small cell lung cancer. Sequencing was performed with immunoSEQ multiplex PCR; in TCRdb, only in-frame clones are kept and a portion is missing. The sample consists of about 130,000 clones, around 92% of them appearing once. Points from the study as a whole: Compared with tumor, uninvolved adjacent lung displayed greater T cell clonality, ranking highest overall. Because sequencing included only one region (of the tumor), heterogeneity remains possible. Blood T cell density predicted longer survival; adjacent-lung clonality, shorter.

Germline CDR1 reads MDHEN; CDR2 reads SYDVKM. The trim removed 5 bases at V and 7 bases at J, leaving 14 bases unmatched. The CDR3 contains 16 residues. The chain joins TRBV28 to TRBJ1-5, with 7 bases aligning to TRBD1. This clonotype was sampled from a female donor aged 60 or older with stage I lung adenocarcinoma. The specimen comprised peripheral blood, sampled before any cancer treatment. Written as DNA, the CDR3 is TGTGCCAGCAGTCCACCAATAAACAGGGGTGGGCAGCCCCAGCATTTT. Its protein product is CASSPPINRGGQPQHF.